Listed below are T cell receptor beta chains from one sample, sequenced in a study of early T cells in non-severe SARS-CoV-2 infection. TCRdb independently ran MiXCR on the 5' RACE reads; one entry per CDR3 protein. The top ten hold over 3% of the sample, which has about 60,000 distinct CDR3 sequences, 9.5% to 15% seen once. The sequenced sample consisted of whole blood. The receptors were gathered from an adult who was a healthcare worker with PCR-confirmed SARS-CoV-2 infection or an uninfected control (not recorded which). Each CDR3 is given with its conserved first and last residue. The D gene is left open where the match is weak. Rows may omit the clone size; those that give it use once, few, many or a size class.

j_call | d_call | v_call | clone_size | cdr3_nt | cdr3_aa
TRBJ2-1 | TRBD2 | TRBV3-1 | many | TGTGCCAGCAGCCAAGTCTCAGCGGGAGGCTCCTACAATGAGCAGTTCTTC | CASSQVSAGGSYNEQFF
TRBJ1-2 | TRBD1 | TRBV28 | many | TGTGCCAGCAGTCCGACAGGGGGCTATCGTGGCTACACCTTC | CASSPTGGYRGYTF
TRBJ2-3 | TRBD1 | TRBV28 | many | TGTGCCAGCTCCCGGGACAGGGGATCAGATACGCAGTATTTT | CASSRDRGSDTQYF
TRBJ1-1 | . | TRBV5-1 | . | TGCGCCAGCAGCAACGGAAACACTGAAGCTTTCTTT | CASSNGNTEAFF
TRBJ1-1 | . | TRBV10-3 | . | TGTGCCATCAGTTCGCAAGTGAACACTGAAGCTTTCTTT | CAISSQVNTEAFF
TRBJ2-3 | TRBD2 | TRBV5-1 | . | TGCGCCAGCAAGCGGGGAGCCCCCACAGATACGCAGTATTTT | CASKRGAPTDTQYF
TRBJ2-3 | . | TRBV20-1 | few | TGCAGTGCGAAGGGGAACTCGTTCACAGATACGCAGTATTTT | CSAKGNSFTDTQYF
TRBJ2-2 | TRBD2 | TRBV5-1 | . | TGCGCCAGCAGCCAGGGCACTGGGACTAGAATAACCGGGGAGCTGTTTTTT | CASSQGTGTRITGELFF
TRBJ2-1 | . | TRBV7-9 | few | TGTGCCAGCAGCTCGGGACATACCAACAATGAGCAGTTCTTC | CASSSGHTNNEQFF
TRBJ2-1 | TRBD2 | TRBV20-1 | . | TGCAGTGCTAGGCTAGCGGGAAACAACAATGAGCAGTTCTTC | CSARLAGNNNEQFF
TRBJ1-6 | TRBD1 | TRBV20-1 | few | TGCAGTGCTAGACAGGGGACAGGGCGGATTTCACCCCTCCACTTT | CSARQGTGRISPLHF
TRBJ2-7 | . | TRBV11-2 | few | TGTGCCAGCAGCTTAGAGAGAGGGATCTACGAGCAGTACTTC | CASSLERGIYEQYF
TRBJ2-1 | TRBD2 | TRBV29-1 | few | TGCAGCGTCGTAATGACTAGCGGACATTATGGGCAGTTCTTC | CSVVMTSGHYGQFF
TRBJ2-7 | TRBD2 | TRBV27 | many | TGTGCCAGCAGGGGGACTAGCGGGAGCTTCTACGAGCAGTACTTC | CASRGTSGSFYEQYF
TRBJ2-5 | TRBD2 | TRBV11-3 | . | TGTGCCAGCAGCTTAGATCTAAGGCGGGTAGCGGGAGTTGCAGAGACCCAGTACTTC | CASSLDLRRVAGVAETQYF